Shown below are 28 T cell receptor beta chains from a single sample sequenced in a study of vaccination and CD4 T cells after COVID-19. These TCRs' antigens remain unknown. Sequencing of DNA taken from cultured CD4+ T cells relied on the Oncomine TCR Beta short-read assay. MiXCR, applied by TCRdb to the PCR reads, yields one record per CDR3 protein. The sample includes 20,000 to 25,000 distinct CDR3 sequences, 32% seen only once; the top ten take roughly 12%. Indicated treatment: roughly ten-day PBMC culture with coronavirus spike peptide pools or control peptides (ViraFEST assay). Source material: cultured CD4+ T cells from blood. These receptors were obtained from a human donor with COVID-19.

The J gene is TRBJ1-2, the V gene TRBV27, with D maybe TRBD1 (5 bases). The germline CDR1 and CDR2 sequences are MNHEY and SMNVEV (reference sequence). V lost 4 bases, J lost 9 bases, and 15 bases lay in between. The CDR3 extends over 13 amino acids. The CDR3, as DNA: TGTGCCAGCAGTTACCGGGACGGTCGTAGCTACACCTTC. It specifies CASSYRDGRSYTF.

V usage is TRBV5-6 and J usage is TRBJ1-1; D is unclear. The CDR3 extends over 14 amino acids. Germline-derived CDR1 and CDR2 are SGHDT and YYEEEE. Trimming removed 4 bases at V and 6 bases at J, with 16 bases between. CDR3 DNA sequence: TGTGCCAGCAGCCGTCCTCGACCCGAGTCTGAAGCTTTCTTT. Translated, it gives CASSRPRPESEAFF. The full variable domain, in which reference TRBV5-6 and TRBJ1-1 provide the parts outside the CDR3, is DAGVTQSPTHLIKTRGQQVTLRCSPKSGHDTVSWYQQALGQGPQFIFQYYEEEERQRGNFPDRFSGHQFPNYSSELNVNALLLGDSALYLCASSRPRPESEAFFGQGTRLTVV.

The chain carries TRBV20-1 and TRBJ2-5; 8 nucleotides line up with TRBD2. CDR1 is DFQATT and CDR2 is SNEGSKA in the germline V gene (reference sequence). The CDR3 runs 12 residues. The V gene end was trimmed by 6 bases and the J gene end by 4 bases; junction bases not matched to a gene: 4. The CDR3 here is CSAPGGSETQYF. In nucleotides, the CDR3 is TGCAGTGCGCCGGGGGGGTCAGAGACCCAGTACTTC.

In this sample, this clonotype turned up once. This chain joins TRBV6-1 and TRBJ2-1, with 8 bases fitting TRBD1. With V trimmed by 4 bases and J by 4 bases, 9 bases remained unmatched. The germline V gene encodes CDR1 MNHNS and CDR2 SASEGT. The CDR3 loop spans 16 amino acids. CDR3 protein: CASSVSDRGSYNEQFF. In nucleotides, the CDR3 is TGTGCCAGCAGTGTCAGCGACAGGGGCTCATACAATGAGCAGTTCTTC.

This clonotype was counted only a few times. The chain is built from TRBV7-2 and TRBJ2-2, with D hard to call. V lost 7 bases and J 7 bases, leaving 7 bases between the germline ends. CDR3 length: 11 amino acids. Germline values: CDR1 SGHTA, CDR2 FQGNSA. Written as DNA, the CDR3 is TGTGCCAGCAAGTTGGGCGGGGAGCTGTTTTTT. Encoded protein: CASKLGGELFF.

The gene calls are TRBV11-2 and TRBJ1-5; 11 nucleotides align to TRBD1. This CDR3 spans 16 amino acids. CDR1 SGHAT and CDR2 FQNNGV come from the germline V gene. V was pared by 5 bases and J by 5 bases, with 8 bases of the junction left unmatched. The CDR3 DNA is TGTGCCAGCAGCCCGGGGACAGGGGGATCACATCAGCCCCAGCATTTT. Translating it yields CASSPGTGGSHQPQHF.

This chain links TRBV5-1 with TRBJ1-1, with D perhaps matching TRBD1 (6 bases). Trimming took 0 bases from V and 4 from J, leaving 13 bases between them. The CDR3 covers 15 residues. The germline V gene has CDR1 SGHRS and CDR2 YFSETQ. The CDR3 DNA reads as TGCGCCAGCAGCTTGGCCAAGGGGGGGCGCACTGAAGCTTTCTTT. Its translation: CASSLAKGGRTEAFF. The entire variable domain, with the rest obtained from reference TRBV5-1 and TRBJ1-1, is as follows: KAGVTQTPRYLIKTRGQQVTLSCSPISGHRSVSWYQQTPGQGLQFLFEYFSETQRNKGNFPGRFSGRQFSNSRSEMNVSTLELGDSALYLCASSLAKGGRTEAFFGQGTRLTVV.

The V call is TRBV6-2 or TRBV6-3, the J call TRBJ1-2; D gene ambiguous. The CDR3 runs 13 residues. Per germline, CDR1 MNHEY and CDR2 SVGEGT. V gave up 5 bases and J gave up 9 bases, with 16 bases separating them. This chain's CDR3 is CASSPKPRDSYTF. CDR3 DNA: TGTGCCAGCAGTCCTAAACCTCGCGACAGCTACACCTTC.

This clonotype was found a few times. The chain carries TRBV7-2 and TRBJ1-2; D is perhaps TRBD1 (6 bases). The CDR3 is made up of 12 amino acids. V was clipped by 6 bases and J by 7 bases, with 12 bases between them. Germline assignment: CDR1 SGHTA and CDR2 FQGNSA. The CDR3 is CASSPGVGGYTF. The DNA of the CDR3 is TGTGCCAGCAGTCCAGGGGTCGGTGGCTACACCTTC.

This sequence joins TRBV19 and TRBJ2-5, with D perhaps TRBD1 (6 bases). Germline lookup yields CDR1 LNHDA and CDR2 SQIVND (reference sequence). Trimming cost V 2 bases and J 4 bases, with 11 bases left between them. The CDR3 sequence is 14 residues long. The CDR3 sequence is CASSISWGLETQYF. In nucleotides, the CDR3 is TGTGCCAGTAGTATATCCTGGGGGCTAGAGACCCAGTACTTC.

This clonotype was observed a few times. The rearrangement links TRBV27 to TRBJ1-1; 8 bases line up with TRBD1. This CDR3 has 15 residues. Germline V lookup: CDR1 MNHEY, CDR2 SMNVEV (reference sequence). The chain's CDR3 is CGTKRAGGLGTEAFF. Written as DNA, the CDR3 is TGTGGCACAAAAAGGGCAGGGGGCTTGGGAACTGAAGCTTTCTTT.

With regard to this clonotype: This likely comes from a read error, as the CDR3 has no conserved phenylalanine or tryptophan at its end. The gene calls are TRBV27 and TRBJ2-5; possible D gene TRBD2, 7 bases. CDR1 is MNHEY, CDR2 SMNVEV, per germline (reference sequence). CDR3 size: 15 residues. The V end lost 5 bases, the J end lost 2 bases, and 15 bases lay between the germline ends. The CDR3 is CASSAAGAGQETQYL. Here the CDR3 DNA reads TGTGCCAGCAGTGCCGCGGGGGCGGGGCAAGAGACCCAGTACCTC.

The rearrangement joins TRBV7-2 to TRBJ2-6; no definite D call. CDR3 length: 18 amino acids. Deletions cut 1 base from V and 0 bases from J, with 13 bases between. Germline V gene lookup returns CDR1 SGHTA and CDR2 FQGNSA. CDR3 bases: TGTGCCAGCAGCTTAGTTTGGTCCTCCCTCTCTGGGGCCAACGTCCTGACTTTC. Its protein product is CASSLVWSSLSGANVLTF.

The table lists this clonotype with a few counts. The chain uses TRBV2 and TRBJ2-3; 7 bases fit TRBD2. Germline V lookup: CDR1 SNHLY, CDR2 FYNNEI. Trimming at V came to 8 bases and at J to 2 bases, leaving 4 bases not matched to a gene. This CDR3 has 13 amino acids. CDR3 sequence reads: CASGRELTDTQYF. The DNA for the CDR3 is TGTGCCAGCGGGAGGGAGCTCACAGATACGCAGTATTTT. Together with reference TRBV2 and TRBJ2-3, the CDR3 gives the full variable domain: EPEVTQTPSHQVTQMGQEVILRCVPISNHLYFYWYRQILGQKVEFLVSFYNNEISEKSEIFDDQFSVERPDGSNFTLKIRSTKLEDSAMYFCASGRELTDTQYFGPGTRLTVL.

The chain uses TRBV28 and TRBJ1-4; the D gene is possibly TRBD1 (5 bases). Germline V lookup: CDR1 MDHEN, CDR2 SYDVKM. Trimming cost V 6 bases and J 7 bases, with 18 bases left between them. The CDR3 spans 15 residues. The CDR3 protein is CASRPQVRWSEKLFF. The CDR3 DNA sequence: TGTGCCAGCAGACCACAGGTTCGATGGAGTGAAAAACTGTTTTTT.

This clonotype appeared a few times. The chain joins TRBV7-3 to TRBJ2-2, with D tentatively TRBD1 (6 bases). Trimming removed 5 bases at V and 8 bases at J, with 12 bases between. The CDR3 loop spans 13 amino acids. Germline CDR1 and CDR2: SGHTA and FQGTGA. CDR3 in DNA: TGTGCCAGCAGCCCCAGGGGAAAGGGGGAGCTGTTTTTT. This sequence encodes CASSPRGKGELFF.

The CDR3: CASSLKRGLGYQETQYF. The CDR3, as DNA: TGTGCCAGCAGCCTGAAGAGGGGGCTAGGGTACCAAGAGACCCAGTACTTC. The rearrangement links TRBV14 to TRBJ2-5; 7 nucleotides agree with TRBD1. The V segment lost 4 bases and the J segment 0 bases; nucleotides outside the gene matches: 11. CDR3 length: 17 residues. Per germline, CDR1 SGHDN and CDR2 FVKESK.

This clonotype was recorded a few times. This rearrangement joins TRBV6-1 to TRBJ1-5; TRBD1 matches at 7 bases. V dropped 6 bases and J dropped 2; count of bases not matched to a gene: 4. This CDR3 comprises 14 residues. The germline V gene has CDR1 MNHNS and CDR2 SASEGT. The chain's CDR3 is CASRRTGGNQPQHF. The CDR3 coding sequence is TGTGCCAGCAGGAGGACAGGCGGCAATCAGCCCCAGCATTTT.

The CDR3 DNA reads as TGTGCCATCAGTGATCCAAACACTGAAGCTTTCTTT. The encoded protein is CAISDPNTEAFF. The V call is TRBV10-3, the J call TRBJ1-1; D is unresolved. The germline V gene has CDR1 ENHRY and CDR2 SYGVKD. The CDR3 runs 12 residues. V lost 3 bases to trimming and J lost 2 bases, with 4 bases between them.

Points on this clonotype: A junction boundary mismatches the germline segment, possibly from a read error. The gene calls are TRBV27 and TRBJ2-2, with D perhaps TRBD1 (5 bases). This CDR3 has 14 amino acids. CDR1 is MNHEY and CDR2 is SMNVEV in the germline V gene (reference sequence). CDR3 loop: CASSLQQGPGELFF. The CDR3 DNA reads TGTGCCAGTAGTTTACAGCAGGGTCCCGGGGAGCTGTTTTTT.

The chain couples TRBV7-6 to TRBJ2-3; D possibly corresponds to TRBD2 (6 bases). V was clipped by 5 bases and J by 5 bases, with 20 bases between them. Germline CDR1 and CDR2: SGHVS and FNYEAQ. The CDR3 is made up of 16 amino acids. This chain's CDR3 is CASSTLTSHPQDTQYF. CDR3 bases: TGTGCCAGCAGCACATTGACTAGTCACCCACAAGATACGCAGTATTTT.

This clonotype was observed a handful of times. V gene TRBV6-1 combines with J gene TRBJ1-1, with D possibly TRBD1 on 5 matching bases. Germline values: CDR1 MNHNS, CDR2 SASEGT. This CDR3 is built from 12 residues. Trimming stripped 6 bases from V and 1 base from J, with 6 bases between. CDR3 in DNA: TGTGCCAGCAGCAGGGCGAACACTGAAGCTTTCTTT. This codes for CASSRANTEAFF.

The chain links TRBV25-1 to TRBJ1-2, with D unclear. CDR1 and CDR2 (germline): MGHDK, SYGVNS. Between the trimmed V and J ends, which lost 4 bases and 4 bases, there was a span of 10 bases. This CDR3 region has 13 residues. This chain's CDR3 is CASSAPGVYGYTF. CDR3 DNA: TGTGCCAGCAGTGCTCCGGGTGTCTATGGCTACACCTTC.

This clonotype has a handful of counts. The chain uses TRBV12-3 or TRBV12-4 and TRBJ1-2, with a weak D call TRBD1 (6 bases). V was pared by 2 bases and J by 6 bases, with 16 bases between. This CDR3 region has 15 residues. Here the CDR3 reads CASSLTLQGWDGYTF. CDR3 coding DNA: TGTGCCAGCAGTTTAACCCTACAGGGTTGGGATGGCTACACCTTC.

The V gene is TRBV12-3 or TRBV12-4, the J gene TRBJ2-7; the match to TRBD2 covers 11 bases. The CDR3 totals 15 residues. V lost 6 bases to trimming and J lost 0 bases; unmatched junction nucleotides: 4. CDR3 residues: CASRRTSGGSYEQYF. In DNA, the CDR3 is TGTGCCAGCAGGAGAACTAGCGGGGGCTCCTACGAGCAGTACTTC.

The table lists this clonotype with a few counts. The chain uses TRBV7-9 and TRBJ1-2; D gene unclear. Germline values: CDR1 SEHNR, CDR2 FQNEAQ (reference sequence). The CDR3 is made up of 14 amino acids. Trimming cost V 1 base and J 5 bases, with 11 bases left between them. The CDR3 DNA is TGTGCCAGCAGCTTAGGTGGAGGTTCTTATGGCTACACCTTC. This codes for CASSLGGGSYGYTF.

CDR3 sequence: CASSESGLARNEQFF. The CDR3 coding sequence is TGTGCCAGCAGTGAATCGGGACTAGCGCGCAATGAGCAGTTCTTC. The genes are TRBV2 and TRBJ2-1, with TRBD2 matching 10 bases. Germline loops: CDR1 SNHLY, CDR2 FYNNEI. V lost 2 bases to trimming and J lost 6 bases; unmatched junction nucleotides: 4. This CDR3 spans 15 amino acids.

This clonotype was detected a few times. The J gene is TRBJ1-6, the V gene TRBV6-1; perhaps TRBD1 as D (6 bases). V lost 9 bases and J 10 bases, leaving 16 bases between the germline ends. This CDR3 contains 13 residues. Looked up from germline, CDR1 is MNHNS and CDR2 is SASEGT. The CDR3 DNA reads TGTGCCAGTTGCACTACAGGGATCTCACCCCTCCACTTT. As protein: CASCTTGISPLHF.